This is a list of T cell receptor beta chains from one sample in a study of Graves' ophthalmopathy and Graves' hyperthyroidism. MiXCR was run by TCRdb on the multiplex PCR reads, yielding one entry per CDR3 protein. The sample contains around 1,200,000 distinct CDR3 sequences, roughly two fifths of which appear only once. The material sequenced was peripheral blood or thyroid tissue (not recorded which). These receptors came from an adult man with Graves' hyperthyroidism. Each CDR3 is given with its conserved first and last residue. D genes are given only for firm matches. Where a row states a size, it is once, few, many or the class of an expanded clone; other rows omit it.

D	size	V	J	DNA	CDR3
.	many	TRBV4-3	TRBJ2-7	TGTGCCAGCAGCCAAGGAGTAGGCTACGAGCAGTACTTC	CASSQGVGYEQYF
TRBD2	once	TRBV9	TRBJ2-5	TGTGCCAGCAACATAGCGGGACGTGAAGAGACCCAGTACTTC	CASNIAGREETQYF
TRBD2	few	TRBV7-2	TRBJ2-7	TGTGCCAGCAGCTCTCTAGCGGGGGGGCCGGACGAGCAGTACTTC	CASSSLAGGPDEQYF
.	many	TRBV29-1	TRBJ2-5	TGCAGCGTTGAACAAGTGGAGACCCAGTACTTC	CSVEQVETQYF
.	many	TRBV15	TRBJ2-5	TGTGCCACCAGCACAGGGAATCAAGAGACCCAGTACTTC	CATSTGNQETQYF
.	.	TRBV10-3	TRBJ2-5	TGTGCCATCAGCGAGACAGGACTTGCCTACCAAGAGACCCAGTACTTC	CAISETGLAYQETQYF
.	many	TRBV7-2	TRBJ2-2	TGTGCCAGCAGCTCGAGAGGGGGGGCCGGGGAGCTGTTTTTT	CASSSRGGAGELFF
.	.	TRBV10-3	TRBJ2-5	TGTGCCAGCAGTTACAGGCTAGTGGGCTTACAAGAGACCCAGTACTTC	CASSYRLVGLQETQYF
.	many	TRBV5-6	TRBJ1-6	TGTGCCAGCAGCTTGGCCGGACAGCTTAATTCACCCCTCCACTTT	CASSLAGQLNSPLHF
TRBD2	.	TRBV29-1	TRBJ2-7	TGCAGCGTTGAACTAGCGGGAGAGACGACTAGCCGCCACGAGCAGTACTTC	CSVELAGETTSRHEQYF
.	.	TRBV15	TRBJ1-1	TGTGCCACCAGCACGCCAGAGAACACTGAAGCTTTCTTT	CATSTPENTEAFF
.	many	TRBV2	TRBJ2-6	TGTGCCAGCGATCGTCAGGAGGCCAACGTCCTGACTTTC	CASDRQEANVLTF
TRBD2	.	TRBV15	TRBJ2-5	TGTGCCACCCGAAGCGGGGGGCAGGAGACCCAGTACTTC	CATRSGGQETQYF
.	.	TRBV7-8	TRBJ2-2	TGTGCCAGCAGCGGCGCTTCGCGAGAGAACACCGGGGAGCTGTTTTTT	CASSGASRENTGELFF
TRBD1	.	TRBV25-1	TRBJ2-5	TGTGCCAGCAGTCCAGACAGGGTGGGAGCCCAGTACTTC	CASSPDRVGAQYF
TRBD2	once	TRBV2	TRBJ2-7	TGTGCCAGCAGCCGTCCAAGGGGAGGGCTCTCGTCTCTCGAGCAGTACTTC	CASSRPRGGLSSLEQYF
TRBD2	.	TRBV7-2	TRBJ2-5	TGTGCCAGCAGCCCCGGGGGGGCAGGAGGGGCCCAGTACTTC	CASSPGGAGGAQYF
TRBD1	.	TRBV5-1	TRBJ2-7	TGTGCCAGCAGCTTGGGTACAGGGGGTCTGGGGGTCGAGCAGTACTTC	CASSLGTGGLGVEQYF
TRBD1	few	TRBV5-1	TRBJ1-1	TGCGCCAGCAGCTTAAAGGTGGGGACAGTGAACACTGAAGCTTTCTTT	CASSLKVGTVNTEAFF
TRBD1	.	TRBV7-9	TRBJ1-5	TGTGCCAGCAGCTCACCCAGGGGGACTGGGAACCAGCCCCAGCATTTT	CASSSPRGTGNQPQHF
.	.	TRBV2	TRBJ2-3	TGTGCCAGCACGCAACTAGCATCAGCAGATACGCAGTATTTT	CASTQLASADTQYF
TRBD1	.	TRBV6-8	TRBJ1-5	TGTGCCAGCAGTTACTCGAGAAACCCAACCGGGACAGGGAGTCAGCCCCAGCATTTT	CASSYSRNPTGTGSQPQHF
TRBD1	few	TRBV6-1	TRBJ1-1	TGTGCCAGCAGTGATTACAGGGGGTACACTGAAGCTTTCTTT	CASSDYRGYTEAFF
TRBD2	.	TRBV2	TRBJ2-5	TGTGCCAGCAGTGTTAGTCAGCTAGCGGGGGACCAAGAGACCCAGTACTTC	CASSVSQLAGDQETQYF
.	.	TRBV18	TRBJ2-7	TGTGCCAGCTCTCGGGGTACCACCGACTACGAGCAGTACTTC	CASSRGTTDYEQYF
TRBD1	few	TRBV12-3/TRBV12-4	TRBJ1-5	TGTGCCAGCAGGGACAGGGGGGTCAATCAGCCCCAGCATTTT	CASRDRGVNQPQHF
TRBD1	few	TRBV10-2	TRBJ2-7	TGTGCCAGCAGTGCGCCGTTCATCCGGGACAGGGGTGAGCAGTACTTC	CASSAPFIRDRGEQYF
.	many	TRBV19	TRBJ1-1	TGTGCCAGTAGCCAGGGTCACAGGACTGAAGCTTTCTTT	CASSQGHRTEAFF
TRBD2	.	TRBV20-1	TRBJ2-7	TGCAGTGCCCCTAGATCTGGCGGGGGTCATCGCTCCTACGAGCAGTACTTC	CSAPRSGGGHRSYEQYF
.	.	TRBV12-3/TRBV12-4	TRBJ1-5	TGTGCCAGCACCCAAAAGGGAAATCAGCCCCAGCATTTT	CASTQKGNQPQHF
.	.	TRBV4-1	TRBJ1-2	TGCGCCAGCAGCCAAGATAGAGGGTTTCACTATGGCTACACCTTC	CASSQDRGFHYGYTF
.	many	TRBV7-2	TRBJ2-5	TGTGCCAGCAGCTTAGTGTCGCGGGAGACCCAGTACTTC	CASSLVSRETQYF
.	few	TRBV20-1	TRBJ1-1	TGCAGTGCTAGATTCCGGTTACAAACTTTCTTT	CSARFRLQTFF
TRBD1	many	TRBV20-1	TRBJ2-7	TGCAGTGCTAGAGGAGGACAGGGGCCCTACGAGCAGTACTTC	CSARGGQGPYEQYF
.	few	TRBV2	TRBJ1-2	TGTGCCAGCAGTGATAGACAGAGTGGCTACACCTTC	CASSDRQSGYTF
.	few	TRBV10-3	TRBJ1-1	TGTGCCACGGAAGGACAGAAGAACACTGAAGCTTTCTTT	CATEGQKNTEAFF
.	.	TRBV7-2	TRBJ2-7	TGTGCCAGCAGCCAAGCAGAATCCCATGGGGAGCAGTACTTC	CASSQAESHGEQYF
TRBD1	few	TRBV9	TRBJ1-2	TGTGCCAGCAGCCCCACGGGACAGGGGTCGAAGAGCTATGGCTACACCTTC	CASSPTGQGSKSYGYTF
TRBD2	.	TRBV4-1	TRBJ2-5	TGCGCCAGCAGCCAGGCAGCGGGGACGAGGGAGACCCAGTACTTC	CASSQAAGTRETQYF
TRBD1	.	TRBV2	TRBJ1-2	TGTGCCAGCAGCCCGGGACAGCCTTCCTACACCTTC	CASSPGQPSYTF
.	many	TRBV7-9	TRBJ1-1	TGTGCCAGCAGCCCGATGGGGGCGCCTGAAGCTTTCTTT	CASSPMGAPEAFF